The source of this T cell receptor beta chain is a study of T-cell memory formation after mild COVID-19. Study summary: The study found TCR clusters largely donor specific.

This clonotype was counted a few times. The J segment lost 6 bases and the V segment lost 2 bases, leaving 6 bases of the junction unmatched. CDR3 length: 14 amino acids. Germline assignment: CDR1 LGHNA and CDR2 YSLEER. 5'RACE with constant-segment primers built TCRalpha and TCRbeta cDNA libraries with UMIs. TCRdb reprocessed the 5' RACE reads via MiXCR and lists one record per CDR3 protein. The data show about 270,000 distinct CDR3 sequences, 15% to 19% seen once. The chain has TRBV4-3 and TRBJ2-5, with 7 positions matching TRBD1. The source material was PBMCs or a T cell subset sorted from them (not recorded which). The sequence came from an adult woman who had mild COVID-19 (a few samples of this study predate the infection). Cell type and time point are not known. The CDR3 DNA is TGCGCCAGCAGCCAACAGACAGGGCTCCAGACCCAGTACTTC. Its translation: CASSQQTGLQTQYF.